Listed below are T cell receptor beta chains from one sample, sequenced in a study of blood T cell repertoires in COVID-19. Measured with immunoSEQ multiplex PCR; TCRdb has only the in-frame clones, and not every one. The table lists tens of thousands of clones, around 82% of them singletons, with less than 20% in the top ten. The material sequenced was peripheral blood. The receptor source for this set is a man in his sixties or seventies with active COVID-19. CDR3s include the opening cysteine and the closing phenylalanine or tryptophan. D genes are given only for firm matches. The size entry is marked missing in some rows and otherwise reads once, few, many or a size class.

TRBD1 | TRBJ1-3 | TRBV9 | . | TGTGCCAGCTCCACAGGGGGATACTCTGGAAACACCATATATTTT | CASSTGGYSGNTIYF
. | TRBJ2-1 | TRBV20-1 | . | TGCAGTGCCCCCGTCCTCAATGAGCAGTTCTTC | CSAPVLNEQFF
TRBD1 | TRBJ2-5 | TRBV5-4 | . | TGTGCCAGCAGCACACCGGGACAGAGGCAAGAGACCCAGTACTTC | CASSTPGQRQETQYF
. | TRBJ2-3 | TRBV14 | few | TGTGCCAGCAGCCATCGTCGGGGAGGCACAGATACGCAGTATTTT | CASSHRRGGTDTQYF
TRBD1 | TRBJ2-1 | TRBV6-5 | . | TGTGCCAGCAGCCAAGGGGGGACAGGGGGCTATGAGCAGTTCTTC | CASSQGGTGGYEQFF
. | TRBJ2-5 | TRBV11-3 | few | TGTGCCAGCAGCTTAGCCCCAAAAGAGAGGTACTTC | CASSLAPKERYF
. | TRBJ2-4 | TRBV28 | . | TGTGCCAGCAGTTTCCGACATCCTAACATTCAGTACTTC | CASSFRHPNIQYF
. | TRBJ2-7 | TRBV10-2 | . | TGCGCCAGCAGGACAGATCTCCCCTACGAGCAGTACTTC | CASRTDLPYEQYF
TRBD1 | TRBJ1-1 | TRBV4-1 | . | TGCGCCAGCAGCCAATTTTACTCGGGACAGCCCTTGAACACTGAAGCTTTCTTT | CASSQFYSGQPLNTEAFF
. | TRBJ2-7 | TRBV5-5 | . | TGTGCCAGCAACAGGGGAGGAAGCTCCTACGAGCAGTACTTC | CASNRGGSSYEQYF
. | TRBJ1-5 | TRBV28 | . | TGTGCCAGCAATCCCGGGATTAATCAGCCCCAGCATTTT | CASNPGINQPQHF
. | TRBJ2-7 | TRBV7-2 | . | TGTGCCAGCAGCTTATCCCTCGGGTGGTCTAGCGAGCAGTACTTC | CASSLSLGWSSEQYF
TRBD1 | TRBJ2-2 | TRBV9 | once | TGTGCCAGCAGCGTATCAGTGGCGGGACAGGCCGGGGAGCTGTTTTTT | CASSVSVAGQAGELFF
TRBD2 | TRBJ2-3 | TRBV5-1 | . | TGCGCCAGCAATAGCGGGGGGGCGGGCACAGATACGCAGTATTTT | CASNSGGAGTDTQYF
. | TRBJ2-1 | TRBV24-1 | . | TGTGCCACCGCGCAGGGAGGCTACAATGAGCAGTTCTTC | CATAQGGYNEQFF
. | TRBJ2-5 | TRBV3-1/TRBV3-2 | . | TGTGCCAGCAGCCAACTAGTAGAGACCCAGTACTTC | CASSQLVETQYF
TRBD1 | TRBJ2-1 | TRBV3-1/TRBV3-2 | . | TGTGCCAGCAGCTTACCGGGACAGGGCGGCAATGAGCAGTTCTTC | CASSLPGQGGNEQFF
TRBD1 | TRBJ2-7 | TRBV7-6 | medium-sized | TGTGCCAGCAGCTTAGGGACAGGGGGTTCCTACGAGCAGTACTTC | CASSLGTGGSYEQYF
. | TRBJ2-2 | TRBV29-1 | . | TGCAGCGTTGAGGAGGGGGGGGAGCTGTTTTTT | CSVEEGGELFF
TRBD2 | TRBJ2-7 | TRBV5-4 | few | TGTGCCAGCAGCTTGGGTAGCGGGGGGGGCGGCGACGAGCAGTACTTC | CASSLGSGGGGDEQYF
. | TRBJ1-6 | TRBV3-1/TRBV3-2 | . | TGTGCCAGCAGCCTTACCCTCGGAGGGAGCTCCTATAATTCACCCCTCCACTTT | CASSLTLGGSSYNSPLHF
TRBD2 | TRBJ2-1 | TRBV5-1 | . | TGCGCCAGCAGCGGTAGCGGGGCCATCTACAATGAGCAGTTCTTC | CASSGSGAIYNEQFF
. | TRBJ1-1 | TRBV28 | once | TGTGCCAGCAGTTTAACCCGGGGAACTGAAGCTTTCTTT | CASSLTRGTEAFF